The clone carrying this T cell receptor (beta chain) was observed a single time. Repertoires were generated with immunoSEQ multiplex PCR, while TCRdb's copy carries only in-frame clones and drops some. Of fewer than 200,000 clones in the sample, roughly four fifths were seen once. The data were taken from a study of blood T cell repertoires in COVID-19. The overall study: PBMCs, B-cell-depleted T cells, or T cells were the source of the cDNA or gDNA that made up the material.

In germline, CDR1 is SGHRS, CDR2 YFSETQ. V was cut by 4 bases and J by 1 base, with 15 bases left in between. This CDR3 is built from 15 residues. The chain is built from TRBV5-1 and TRBJ2-7; TRBD2 might be the D (6 bases). The sample was peripheral blood. This TCR derives from a human donor in a cohort sampled during active COVID-19. The CDR3: CASSPSGGASYEQYF. The CDR3 DNA is TGCGCCAGCAGCCCCTCCGGAGGGGCGTCCTACGAGCAGTACTTC.